These T cell receptor beta chains were read from a single sample in a study of T-cell memory formation after mild COVID-19. MiXCR, applied by TCRdb to the 5' RACE reads, yields one record per CDR3 protein. This table holds roughly 89,000 distinct CDR3 sequences, roughly an eighth found once. The sequencing input was PBMCs or a T cell subset sorted from them (not recorded which). These receptors were obtained from an adult woman who had mild COVID-19 (a few samples of this study predate the infection). Cell type and time point are not known. The CDR3 runs from the conserved cysteine through the conserved F or W. Fields, in order: clone size, V gene, J gene, D gene, CDR3 DNA, CDR3 protein. The D gene is left open where the match is weak. Expanded clones get a size class; other rows say once, few or many, or leave the size out.

NA	TRBV24-1	TRBJ2-1	NA	TGTGCCACCAGTGATTTATCCGGGAGCTCGAATGAGCAGTTCTTC	CATSDLSGSSNEQFF
NA	TRBV7-9	TRBJ2-2	NA	TGTGCCAGCAGCTTAGTTGGCAGGAACACCGGGGAGCTGTTTTTT	CASSLVGRNTGELFF
NA	TRBV4-1	TRBJ1-2	TRBD1	TGCGCCAGCAGCCAAGCGAGACAGGGTGACTATGGCTACACCTTC	CASSQARQGDYGYTF
NA	TRBV7-3	TRBJ2-3	TRBD2	TGTGCCAGCAGCTCCCCGGGAGTAGCGGGAGCAGATACGCAGTATTTT	CASSSPGVAGADTQYF
NA	TRBV20-1	TRBJ2-7	TRBD2	TGCAGTGCCATGGGACTAGCGGTGGGGACACAGTTCCACGAGCAGTACTTC	CSAMGLAVGTQFHEQYF
many	TRBV7-9	TRBJ2-7	NA	TGTGCCAGCAGCTTAGCGCTGGGGGCCTTCTCCTACGAGCAGTACTTC	CASSLALGAFSYEQYF
NA	TRBV15	TRBJ2-7	NA	TGTGCCACCAGCCAGTCCGGGGCGGGCGAGCAGTACTTC	CATSQSGAGEQYF
few	TRBV12-3/TRBV12-4	TRBJ2-1	TRBD1	TGTGCCAGCATCTTCCTTGTCGGACAGGGGGTCTACAATGAGCAGTTCTTC	CASIFLVGQGVYNEQFF
NA	TRBV4-1	TRBJ2-7	TRBD2	TGCGCCAGCAGCCAAGAAGCGGGCGGGGGACCTGCTTACGAGCAGTACTTC	CASSQEAGGGPAYEQYF
NA	TRBV2	TRBJ2-1	TRBD2	TGTGCCAGCAGTGTGGCGGGGGGGCCTGAGCAGTTCTTC	CASSVAGGPEQFF
few	TRBV6-6	TRBJ2-6	NA	TGTGCCAGCAGTTACTCGATATATACAGGACTACCCGACTCTGGGGCCAACGTCCTGACTTTC	CASSYSIYTGLPDSGANVLTF
few	TRBV27	TRBJ2-1	TRBD2	TGTGCCAGCAGTTTAGAAGGGCTAGCGGGGGTCAATGAGCAGTTCTTC	CASSLEGLAGVNEQFF
NA	TRBV5-6	TRBJ2-1	NA	TGTGCCACCGAGGAGGCTAGCAGCAATGAGCAGTTCTTC	CATEEASSNEQFF
few	TRBV5-1	TRBJ1-4	TRBD1	TGCGCCAGCAGCCGTCCAACAATAGGGGGCTTAAATGAAAAACTGTTTTTT	CASSRPTIGGLNEKLFF
NA	TRBV7-2	TRBJ1-4	NA	TGTGCCAGCAGCTTACTTTACGCAACTAATGAAAAACTGTTTTTT	CASSLLYATNEKLFF
many	TRBV5-1	TRBJ2-5	TRBD1	TGCGCCAGCAGTCACTGGACAGGTTCCCAAGAGACCCAGTACTTC	CASSHWTGSQETQYF
many	TRBV4-3	TRBJ2-3	NA	TGCGCCAGCAGCCAAGGACCAGATACGCAGTATTTT	CASSQGPDTQYF
NA	TRBV12-5	TRBJ2-1	TRBD2	TGTGCTAGTGATCCCTGGGAGGGAAATGAGCAGTTCTTC	CASDPWEGNEQFF
few	TRBV19	TRBJ2-2	NA	TGTGGAACTAGTAATACCGGGGAGCTGTTTTTT	CGTSNTGELFF
NA	TRBV7-9	TRBJ1-1	NA	TGTGCCAGCAGCTTTGTCGGGGGCGCTGAAGCTTTCTTT	CASSFVGGAEAFF
many	TRBV7-9	TRBJ2-3	TRBD2	TGTGCCAGCAGCTTGCTGACTAGCCCAGCAACCGATACGCAGTATTTT	CASSLLTSPATDTQYF
few	TRBV20-1	TRBJ2-5	NA	TGCAGTGCTAGAGACATTCTGGGCCAAGAGACCCAGTACTTC	CSARDILGQETQYF
NA	TRBV7-9	TRBJ2-5	TRBD2	TGTGCCAGCAGCGGGGCGGGGACTAGCCTCGGTCAAGAGACCCAGTACTTC	CASSGAGTSLGQETQYF
once	TRBV7-2	TRBJ2-3	TRBD1	TGTGCCAGTAGGGACAGCGCAGATACGCAGTATTTT	CASRDSADTQYF
NA	TRBV7-9	TRBJ1-1	TRBD1	TGTGCCAGCAGCTTAGGTTCGACAGGGCTCCCGAACACTGAAGCTTTCTTT	CASSLGSTGLPNTEAFF
NA	TRBV7-9	TRBJ2-7	TRBD1	TGTGCCAGCAGCTCACAGGGGAGCTCCTACGAGCAGTACTTC	CASSSQGSSYEQYF
NA	TRBV27	TRBJ2-1	TRBD2	TGTGCCAGCAGTTTATCCGGGACTAGCGGCAATGAGCAGTTCTTC	CASSLSGTSGNEQFF
few	TRBV2	TRBJ2-7	TRBD1	TGTGCCAGCAGCGCCGACAGGGCGGGCGAGCAGTACTTC	CASSADRAGEQYF
many	TRBV4-3	TRBJ2-1	NA	TGCGCCAGCAGCCAAGCTCAGTGGGGCTCCTACAATGAGCAGTTCTTC	CASSQAQWGSYNEQFF
few	TRBV6-5	TRBJ2-7	NA	TGTGCCAGCAGTTACTCGATCGGTCCTAACTACGAGCAGTACTTC	CASSYSIGPNYEQYF
NA	TRBV12-3/TRBV12-4	TRBJ2-3	NA	TGTGCCAGCATGAACCCGGGAGCTTCGGATACGCAGTATTTT	CASMNPGASDTQYF
few	TRBV14	TRBJ2-7	NA	TGTGCCAGCAGCCAGAGGGAGGTTCCTAACGAGCAGTACTTC	CASSQREVPNEQYF
few	TRBV20-1	TRBJ2-5	TRBD2	TGCAGTGCCATCCCGGGCGGGTCAGCGGGAGGGGTCCAAGAGACCCAGTACTTC	CSAIPGGSAGGVQETQYF